Below are 18 T cell receptor beta chains sequenced from a single sample in a study of graft-versus-host responses after intestinal transplantation. Produced via immunoSEQ multiplex PCR; TCRdb's table is partial and in-frame only. The repertoire holds about 130,000 clones, around 90% seen once, with roughly 0.19% in the top ten. These TCRs' antigens remain unknown. Specimen: unstimulated CD4+ T cells sorted from spleen or lymph node cells, collected before intestinal transplant. The receptors here all came from a human donor who received an intestinal transplant.

With respect to this clone: The junction differs from germline at one of its ends, possibly a read error. This chain joins TRBV13 and TRBJ2-5, with D perhaps assigned TRBD1 or TRBD2 (5 bases each). The CDR3 is 13 amino acids. Germline V CDR1 and CDR2: PRHDT, FYEKMQ (reference sequence). The CDR3 spells CANSRGSQETQYF. The CDR3 DNA sequence: TGTGCCAACAGCCGGGGCAGTCAAGAGACCCAGTACTTC. Looking up the rest from reference TRBV13 and TRBJ2-5 gives the full variable domain: AAGVIQSPRHLIKEKRETATLKCYPIPRHDTVYWYQQGPGQDPQFLISFYEKMQSDKGSIPDRFSAQQFSDYHSELNMSSLELGDSALYFCANSRGSQETQYFGPGTRLLVL.

The J gene is TRBJ2-1, the V gene TRBV30; TRBD2 matches at 8 bases. V lost 0 bases, J lost 0 bases, and 13 bases stayed unmatched. The germline V gene has CDR1 GTSNPN and CDR2 SVGIG (reference sequence). CDR3 length equals 19 residues. CDR3 residues: CAWSVGLAGSLSSYNEQFF. The CDR3 DNA is TGTGCCTGGAGTGTAGGTCTAGCGGGTTCCCTGAGCTCCTACAATGAGCAGTTCTTC. Full variable domain (rest looked up from reference TRBV30 and TRBJ2-1): SQTIHQWPATLVQPVGSPLSLECTVEGTSNPNLYWYRQAAGRGLQLLFYSVGIGQISSEVPQNLSASRPQDRQFILSSKKLLLSDSGFYLCAWSVGLAGSLSSYNEQFFGPGTRLTVL.

This clone occurred once. This chain connects TRBV6-5 to TRBJ2-3; TRBD2 agrees at 12 bases. Trimming removed 4 bases from V and 5 bases from J; junction bases left unmatched: 7. The germline CDR1 and CDR2 sequences are MNHEY and SVGAGI. The CDR3 loop spans 16 amino acids. DNA of the CDR3: TGTGCCAGCAGTTCGTTGACTAGCGGGAGCGGAGATACGCAGTATTTT. Translated: CASSSLTSGSGDTQYF.

This clone was counted between two and nine times. This chain joins TRBV5-4 and TRBJ1-5, with D perhaps matching TRBD1 (5 bases). The V end lost 2 bases, the J end lost 6 bases, and 18 bases lay between the germline ends. The CDR3 contains 16 residues. Germline V gene data show CDR1 as SGHNT and CDR2 as YYREEE (reference sequence). CDR3 amino acids: CASSFGGRGESQPQHF. The DNA of the CDR3 is TGTGCCAGCAGCTTCGGTGGGAGGGGAGAGAGTCAGCCCCAGCATTTT.

The gene calls are TRBV27 and TRBJ1-4; 7 bases map to TRBD1. The germline V gene encodes CDR1 MNHEY and CDR2 SMNVEV (reference sequence). J lost 9 bases, V lost 3 bases, and 7 bases had no gene match. There are 14 residues in the CDR3. CDR3 residues: CASSFRQGGKKLFF. The CDR3 DNA sequence: TGTGCCAGCAGTTTTCGACAGGGAGGGAAAAAACTGTTTTTT. Together with reference TRBV27 and TRBJ1-4, the CDR3 gives the full variable domain: EAQVTQNPRYLITVTGKKLTVTCSQNMNHEYMSWYRQDPGLGLRQIYYSMNVEVTDKGDVPEGYKVSRKEKRNFPLILESPSPNQTSLYFCASSFRQGGKKLFFGSGTQLSVL.

This clone was seen once. This chain connects TRBV11-2 to TRBJ2-4; weak D call: TRBD1 (5 bases). Trimming cost V 3 bases and J 5 bases, with 17 bases left between them. Germline V gene data show CDR1 as SGHAT and CDR2 as FQNNGV. The CDR3 is 16 amino acids. The CDR3 nucleotides read TGTGCCAGCAGCTTGCAGGGTATTAGTTATGAAAACATTCAGTACTTC. This translates into CASSLQGISYENIQYF.

This chain links TRBV28 with TRBJ2-5; TRBD1 aligns across 8 bases. CDR1 MDHEN and CDR2 SYDVKM come from the germline V gene. Trimming removed 6 bases from V and 1 base from J; junction bases left unmatched: 10. The CDR3 spans 16 residues. CDR3 protein: CASSTALGQAQETQYF. The CDR3 DNA reads as TGTGCCAGCAGCACGGCTTTGGGACAGGCCCAAGAGACCCAGTACTTC.

This chain connects TRBV5-1 to TRBJ2-2; 12 bases align to TRBD2. The CDR3 sequence is 16 residues long. V gave up 4 bases and J gave up 3 bases; unmatched junction bases: 4. Per the germline V gene, CDR1 is SGHRS and CDR2 is YFSETQ. This chain's CDR3 is CASSLWTSGDTGELFF. CDR3 nucleotides: TGCGCCAGCAGCCTGTGGACTAGCGGGGACACCGGGGAGCTGTTTTTT. The whole variable domain, filled in from reference TRBV5-1 and TRBJ2-2, reads KAGVTQTPRYLIKTRGQQVTLSCSPISGHRSVSWYQQTPGQGLQFLFEYFSETQRNKGNFPGRFSGRQFSNSRSEMNVSTLELGDSALYLCASSLWTSGDTGELFFGEGSRLTVL.

This clone came up once. This chain links TRBV10-1 with TRBJ2-2; TRBD1 aligns across 9 bases. Germline V gives CDR1 WNHNN, CDR2 SYGVQD (reference sequence). The CDR3 consists of 15 residues. V dropped 5 bases and J dropped 1; count of bases not matched to a gene: 2. The CDR3 protein is CASSPGQGNTGELFF. The CDR3 nucleotides read TGCGCCAGCAGTCCGGGACAGGGGAACACCGGGGAGCTGTTTTTT.

The chain is built from TRBV19 and TRBJ1-5; 7 bases are a match to TRBD1. Trimming at V came to 6 bases and at J to 6 bases, leaving 8 bases not matched to a gene. The CDR3 sequence is 14 residues long. Germline assignment: CDR1 LNHDA and CDR2 SQIVND (reference sequence). In DNA form, the CDR3 reads TGTGCCAGTAGGGGCATAGGGGGCGGTCAGCCCCAGCATTTT. Translating gives CASRGIGGGQPQHF.

V usage is TRBV12-5 and J usage is TRBJ1-2; 7 nucleotides line up with TRBD1. The J segment lost 0 bases and the V segment lost 0 bases, leaving 4 bases of the junction unmatched. CDR1 and CDR2 from the germline V gene are LGHNT and FRNRAP. The CDR3 extends over 16 amino acids. CDR3 sequence (DNA): TGTGCTAGTGGTTTGGTACTAGGACAGGCTAACTATGGCTACACCTTC. Translating it yields CASGLVLGQANYGYTF.

The J gene is TRBJ1-6, the V gene TRBV30; D remains ambiguous. The CDR3 is made up of 14 amino acids. Per germline, CDR1 GTSNPN and CDR2 SVGIG (reference sequence). V lost 4 bases and J 4 bases, leaving 11 bases between the germline ends. The chain's CDR3 is CAWMAAPYNSPLHF. The CDR3 region has the DNA TGTGCCTGGATGGCAGCCCCTTATAATTCACCCCTCCACTTT.

In this sample, this clone turned up a few times. The same CDR3 is also encoded by other DNA sequences in this sample. The chain couples TRBV9 to TRBJ2-7; TRBD1 aligns across 11 bases. This CDR3 is 14 amino acids long. Per germline, CDR1 SGDLS and CDR2 YYNGEE. J was trimmed by 2 bases and V by 4 bases; bases with no gene match: 2. The DNA for the CDR3 is TGTGCCAGCAGCCCGGGACAGGGGGCCTACGAGCAGTACTTC. Its protein product is CASSPGQGAYEQYF.

This sequence joins TRBV28 and TRBJ1-4; no definite D call. The CDR3 runs 11 residues. From germline, CDR1 is MDHEN and CDR2 SYDVKM. V lost 5 bases and J lost 5, with 3 bases in between. CDR3 in amino acids: CASSQNEKLFF. For the CDR3, the DNA is TGTGCCAGCAGTCAAAATGAAAAACTGTTTTTT.

In the case of this clone: The germline gene is not matched at one end of the junction; a read error may be the cause. The chain couples TRBV25-1 to TRBJ1-2; 7 bases line up with TRBD1. Germline V gives CDR1 MGHDK, CDR2 SYGVNS. This CDR3 is 12 amino acids long. CDR3 coding DNA: TGTGCCGGCAGTGTACTACAGGGGGGCTACACCTTC. Translation gives CAGSVLQGGYTF.

The chain employs TRBV30 and TRBJ1-2; maybe TRBD1 (6 bases). Trimming removed 4 bases from V and 6 bases from J, with 15 bases in between. This CDR3 spans 13 amino acids. Germline CDR1 reads GTSNPN; CDR2 reads SVGIG (reference sequence). The CDR3 bases are TGTGCCTGGAACCCCGGGGGGCTTGATGGCTACACCTTC. Amino acid sequence: CAWNPGGLDGYTF.

This sequence joins TRBV6-5 and TRBJ1-2; 8 bases align to TRBD1. Unmatched junction bases numbered 1, after V lost 3 bases and J lost 7 bases. This CDR3 contains 12 residues. Per germline, CDR1 MNHEY and CDR2 SVGAGI. The CDR3 DNA is TGTGCCAGCAGTTATACAGGGGGTGGCTACACCTTC. Protein sequence: CASSYTGGGYTF.

This chain links TRBV6-6 with TRBJ1-1; D unclear. V was cut by 6 bases and J by 5 bases, with 13 bases left in between. CDR3 length equals 13 residues. CDR1 and CDR2 (germline): MNHNY, SVGAGI (reference sequence). This CDR3 reads CASRSITGTEAFF. CDR3 sequence (DNA): TGTGCCAGCAGGTCCATTACGGGAACTGAAGCTTTCTTT.